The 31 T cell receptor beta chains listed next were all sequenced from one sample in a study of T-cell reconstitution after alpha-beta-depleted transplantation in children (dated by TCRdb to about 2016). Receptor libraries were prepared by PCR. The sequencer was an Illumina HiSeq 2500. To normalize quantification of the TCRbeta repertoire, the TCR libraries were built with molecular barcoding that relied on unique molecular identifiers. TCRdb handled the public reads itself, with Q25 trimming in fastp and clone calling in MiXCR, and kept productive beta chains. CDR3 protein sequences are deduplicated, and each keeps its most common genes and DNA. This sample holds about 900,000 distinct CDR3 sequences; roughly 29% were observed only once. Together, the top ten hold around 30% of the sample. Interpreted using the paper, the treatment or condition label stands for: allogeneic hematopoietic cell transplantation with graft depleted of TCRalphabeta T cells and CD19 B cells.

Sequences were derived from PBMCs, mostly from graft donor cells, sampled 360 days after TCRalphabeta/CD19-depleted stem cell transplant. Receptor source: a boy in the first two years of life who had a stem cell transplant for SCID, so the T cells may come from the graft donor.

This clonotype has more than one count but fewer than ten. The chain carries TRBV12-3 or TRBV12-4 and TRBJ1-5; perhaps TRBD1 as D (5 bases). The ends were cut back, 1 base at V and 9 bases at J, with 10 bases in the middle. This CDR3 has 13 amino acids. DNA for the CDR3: TGTGCCAGCAGTTTAGGGGGGTCCGGGCCCCAGCATTTT. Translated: CASSLGGSGPQHF.

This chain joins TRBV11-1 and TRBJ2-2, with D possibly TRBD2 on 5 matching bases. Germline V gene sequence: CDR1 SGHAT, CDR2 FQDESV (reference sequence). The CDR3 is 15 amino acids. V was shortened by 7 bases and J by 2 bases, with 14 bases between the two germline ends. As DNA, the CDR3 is TGTGCCAGCACCGACAACCGGGGAAACACCGGGGAGCTGTTTTTT. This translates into CASTDNRGNTGELFF.

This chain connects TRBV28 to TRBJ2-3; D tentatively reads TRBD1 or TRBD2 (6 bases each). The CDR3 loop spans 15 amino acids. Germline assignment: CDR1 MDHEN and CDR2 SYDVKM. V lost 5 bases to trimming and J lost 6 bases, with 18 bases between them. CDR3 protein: CASSMITGRGDTQYF. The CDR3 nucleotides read TGTGCCAGCAGTATGATTACAGGGCGGGGCGATACGCAGTATTTT.

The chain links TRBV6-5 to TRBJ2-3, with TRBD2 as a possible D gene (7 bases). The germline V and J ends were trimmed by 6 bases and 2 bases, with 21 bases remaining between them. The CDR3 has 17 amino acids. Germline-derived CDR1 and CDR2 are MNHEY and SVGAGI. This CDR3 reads CASSYLAAGAITDTQYF. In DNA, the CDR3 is TGTGCCAGCAGCTACCTGGCGGCGGGGGCGATCACAGATACGCAGTATTTT.

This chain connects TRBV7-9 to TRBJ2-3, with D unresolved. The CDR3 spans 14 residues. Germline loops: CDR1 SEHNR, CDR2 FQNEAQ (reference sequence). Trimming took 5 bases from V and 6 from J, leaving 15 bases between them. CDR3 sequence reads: CASSLRSLRDTQYF. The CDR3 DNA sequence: TGTGCCAGCAGCCTCCGGTCGCTCAGGGATACGCAGTATTTT.

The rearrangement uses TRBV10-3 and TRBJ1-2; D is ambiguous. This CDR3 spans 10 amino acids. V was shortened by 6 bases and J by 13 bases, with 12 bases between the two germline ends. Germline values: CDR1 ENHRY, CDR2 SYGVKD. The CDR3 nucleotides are TGTGCCATCAGGAGGACGGTCCTCACCTTC. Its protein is CAIRRTVLTF.

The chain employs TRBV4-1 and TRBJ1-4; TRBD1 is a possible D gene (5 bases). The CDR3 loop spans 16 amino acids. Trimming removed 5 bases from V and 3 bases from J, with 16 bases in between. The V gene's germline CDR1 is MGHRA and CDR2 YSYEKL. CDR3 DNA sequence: TGCGCCAGCAGCGAAGCGGGGGGTGCGGCTAATGAAAAACTGTTTTTT. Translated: CASSEAGGAANEKLFF.

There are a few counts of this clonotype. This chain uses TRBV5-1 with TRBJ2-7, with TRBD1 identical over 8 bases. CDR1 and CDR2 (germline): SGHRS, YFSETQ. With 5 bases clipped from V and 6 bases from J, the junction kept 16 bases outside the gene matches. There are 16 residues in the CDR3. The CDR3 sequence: CASRSRDRTVGTEQYF. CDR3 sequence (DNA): TGCGCCAGCAGAAGCCGGGACAGGACGGTTGGGACCGAGCAGTACTTC.

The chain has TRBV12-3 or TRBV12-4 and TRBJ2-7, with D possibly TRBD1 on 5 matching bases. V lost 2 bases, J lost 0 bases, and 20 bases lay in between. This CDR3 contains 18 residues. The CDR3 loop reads CASSLRGGKGASSYEQYF. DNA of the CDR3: TGTGCCAGCAGTTTAAGGGGTGGCAAAGGGGCCAGCTCCTACGAGCAGTACTTC.

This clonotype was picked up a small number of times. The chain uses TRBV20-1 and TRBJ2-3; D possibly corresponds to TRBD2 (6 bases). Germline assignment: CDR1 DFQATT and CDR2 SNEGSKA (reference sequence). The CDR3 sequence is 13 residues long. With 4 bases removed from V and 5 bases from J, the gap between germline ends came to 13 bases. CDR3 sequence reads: CSATGGVGDTQYF. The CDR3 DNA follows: TGCAGTGCTACCGGGGGAGTGGGAGATACGCAGTATTTT.

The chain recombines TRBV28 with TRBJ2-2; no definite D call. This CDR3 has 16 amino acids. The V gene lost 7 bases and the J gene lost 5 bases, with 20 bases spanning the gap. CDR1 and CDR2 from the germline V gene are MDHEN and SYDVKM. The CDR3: CASTLHRTVVTGELFF. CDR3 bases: TGTGCCAGCACCCTCCATCGGACGGTAGTAACCGGGGAGCTGTTTTTT.

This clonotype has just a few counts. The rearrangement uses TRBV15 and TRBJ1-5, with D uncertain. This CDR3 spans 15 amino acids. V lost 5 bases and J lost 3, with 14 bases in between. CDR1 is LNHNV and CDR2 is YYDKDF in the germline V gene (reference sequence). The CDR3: CATSYVRSNNQPQHF. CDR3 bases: TGTGCCACCAGCTATGTCCGAAGTAACAATCAGCCCCAGCATTTT.

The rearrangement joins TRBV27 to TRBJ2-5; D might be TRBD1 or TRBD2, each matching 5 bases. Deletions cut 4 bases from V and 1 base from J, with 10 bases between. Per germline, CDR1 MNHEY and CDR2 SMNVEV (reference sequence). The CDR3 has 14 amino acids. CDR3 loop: CASSWGTGQETQYF. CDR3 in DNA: TGTGCCAGCAGTTGGGGGACCGGCCAAGAGACCCAGTACTTC.

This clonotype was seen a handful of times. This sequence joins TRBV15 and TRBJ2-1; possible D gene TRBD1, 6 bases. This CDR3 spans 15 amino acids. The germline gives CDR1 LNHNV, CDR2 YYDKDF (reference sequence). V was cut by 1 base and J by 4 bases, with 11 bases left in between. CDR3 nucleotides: TGTGCCACCAGCAGAGGGACAGAACCGTACAATGAGCAGTTCTTC. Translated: CATSRGTEPYNEQFF.

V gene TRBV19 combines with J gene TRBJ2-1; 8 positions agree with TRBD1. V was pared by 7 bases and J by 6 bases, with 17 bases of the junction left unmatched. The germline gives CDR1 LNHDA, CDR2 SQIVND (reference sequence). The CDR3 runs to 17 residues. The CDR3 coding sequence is TGTGCCAGTACCCCTAGATTAAGGACAGGGCTAGGCAATGAGCAGTTCTTC. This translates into CASTPRLRTGLGNEQFF. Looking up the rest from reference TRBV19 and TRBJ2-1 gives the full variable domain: DGGITQSPKYLFRKEGQNVTLSCEQNLNHDAMYWYRQDPGQGLRLIYYSQIVNDFQKGDIAEGYSVSREKKESFPLTVTSAQKNPTAFYLCASTPRLRTGLGNEQFFGPGTRLTVL.

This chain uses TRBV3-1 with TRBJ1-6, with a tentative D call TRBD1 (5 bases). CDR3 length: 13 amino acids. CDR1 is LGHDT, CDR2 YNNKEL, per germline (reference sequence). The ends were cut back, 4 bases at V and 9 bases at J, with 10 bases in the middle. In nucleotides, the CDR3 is TGTGCCAGCAGCCGGGACTTTAGTTCACCCCTCCACTTT. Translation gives CASSRDFSSPLHF.

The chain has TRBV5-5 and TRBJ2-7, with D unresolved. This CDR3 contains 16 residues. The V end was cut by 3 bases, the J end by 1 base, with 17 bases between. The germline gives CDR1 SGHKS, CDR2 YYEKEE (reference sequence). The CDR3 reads CASSSAVGIRSYEQYF. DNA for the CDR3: TGTGCCAGCAGCTCGGCGGTGGGGATTCGGTCCTACGAGCAGTACTTC.

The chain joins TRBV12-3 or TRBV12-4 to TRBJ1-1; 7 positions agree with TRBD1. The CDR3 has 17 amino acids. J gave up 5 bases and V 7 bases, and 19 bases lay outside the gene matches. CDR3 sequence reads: CASTSPGGRAQVTEAFF. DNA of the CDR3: TGTGCCAGCACCAGTCCAGGGGGGCGGGCCCAGGTTACTGAAGCTTTCTTT.

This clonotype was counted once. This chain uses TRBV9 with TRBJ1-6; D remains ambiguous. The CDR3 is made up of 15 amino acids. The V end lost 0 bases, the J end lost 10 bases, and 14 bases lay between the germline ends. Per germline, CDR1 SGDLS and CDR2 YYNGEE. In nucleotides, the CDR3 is TGTGCCAGCAGCGTAGAAGGACGGCAAGTGTCACCCCTCCACTTT. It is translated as CASSVEGRQVSPLHF.

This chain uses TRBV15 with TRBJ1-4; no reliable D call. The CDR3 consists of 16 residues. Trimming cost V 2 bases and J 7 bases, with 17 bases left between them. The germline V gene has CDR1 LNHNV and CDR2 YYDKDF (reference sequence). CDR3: CATSRSLNALIEKLFF. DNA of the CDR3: TGTGCCACCAGCAGATCTCTTAACGCTCTTATTGAAAAACTGTTTTTT.

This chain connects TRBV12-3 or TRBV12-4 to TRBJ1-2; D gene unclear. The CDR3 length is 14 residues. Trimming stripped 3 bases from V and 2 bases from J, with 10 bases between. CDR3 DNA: TGTGCCAGCAGTTTGAGGGTGTCCAACTATGGCTACACCTTC. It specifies CASSLRVSNYGYTF.

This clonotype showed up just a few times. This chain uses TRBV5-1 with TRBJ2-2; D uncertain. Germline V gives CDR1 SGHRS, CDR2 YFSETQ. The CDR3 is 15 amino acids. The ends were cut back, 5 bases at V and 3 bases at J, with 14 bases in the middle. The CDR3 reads CASRMSVGYTGELFF. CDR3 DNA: TGCGCCAGCAGGATGTCGGTAGGGTACACCGGGGAGCTGTTTTTT.

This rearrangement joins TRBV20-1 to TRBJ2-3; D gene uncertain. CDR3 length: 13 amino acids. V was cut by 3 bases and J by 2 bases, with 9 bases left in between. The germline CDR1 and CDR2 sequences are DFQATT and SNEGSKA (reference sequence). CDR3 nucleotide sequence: TGCAGTGCTAGCGCCAAACCCACAGATACGCAGTATTTT. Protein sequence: CSASAKPTDTQYF.

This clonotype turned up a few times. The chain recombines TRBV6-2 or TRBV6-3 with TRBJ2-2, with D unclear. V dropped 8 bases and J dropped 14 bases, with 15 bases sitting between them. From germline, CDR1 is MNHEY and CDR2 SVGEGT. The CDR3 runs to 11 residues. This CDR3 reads CASAENLRLFF. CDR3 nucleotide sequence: TGTGCCAGCGCGGAAAACCTCCGCCTGTTTTTT.

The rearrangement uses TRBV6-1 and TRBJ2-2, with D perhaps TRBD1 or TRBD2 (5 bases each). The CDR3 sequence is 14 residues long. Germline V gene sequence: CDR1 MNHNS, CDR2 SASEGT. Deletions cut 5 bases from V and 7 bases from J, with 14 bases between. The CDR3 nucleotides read TGTGCCAGCAGTAGGGGCCATGGACTCGGGGAGCTGTTTTTT. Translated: CASSRGHGLGELFF.

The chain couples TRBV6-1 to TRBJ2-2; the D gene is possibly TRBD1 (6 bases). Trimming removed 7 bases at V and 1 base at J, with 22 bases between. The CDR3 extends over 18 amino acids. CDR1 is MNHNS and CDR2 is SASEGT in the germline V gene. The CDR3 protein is CASTQSPNRDLNTGELFF. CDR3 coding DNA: TGTGCCAGCACCCAAAGCCCTAACAGGGACCTGAACACCGGGGAGCTGTTTTTT.

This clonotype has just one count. CDR3 DNA sequence: TGCGCCAGCAGCTCGACCGAGCGGGGGTACAATGAGCAGTTCTTC. As protein: CASSSTERGYNEQFF. The chain uses TRBV5-1 and TRBJ2-1; TRBD2 aligns across 8 bases. CDR3 length: 15 residues. The germline CDR1 and CDR2 sequences are SGHRS and YFSETQ. V trimming: 3 bases; J trimming: 4 bases; junction bases outside the gene matches: 6. Combining the CDR3 with reference TRBV5-1 and TRBJ2-1 gives the whole variable domain KAGVTQTPRYLIKTRGQQVTLSCSPISGHRSVSWYQQTPGQGLQFLFEYFSETQRNKGNFPGRFSGRQFSNSRSEMNVSTLELGDSALYLCASSSTERGYNEQFFGPGTRLTVL.

The CDR3 protein is CASSSFDRGGGYTF. CDR3 nucleotide sequence: TGCGCCAGCAGCTCGTTCGACAGGGGAGGAGGCTACACCTTC. The rearrangement links TRBV5-1 to TRBJ1-2; 8 positions match TRBD1. The V gene end was trimmed by 3 bases and the J gene end by 8 bases; junction bases not matched to a gene: 9. CDR1 and CDR2 (germline): SGHRS, YFSETQ. CDR3 size: 14 residues.

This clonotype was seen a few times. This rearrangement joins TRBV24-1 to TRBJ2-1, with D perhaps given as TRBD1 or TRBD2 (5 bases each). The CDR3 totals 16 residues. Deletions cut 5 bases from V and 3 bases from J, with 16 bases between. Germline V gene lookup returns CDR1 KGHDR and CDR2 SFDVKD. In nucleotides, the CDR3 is TGTGCCACCAGTGGGTGGACTGAGACAGACTACAATGAGCAGTTCTTC. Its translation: CATSGWTETDYNEQFF.

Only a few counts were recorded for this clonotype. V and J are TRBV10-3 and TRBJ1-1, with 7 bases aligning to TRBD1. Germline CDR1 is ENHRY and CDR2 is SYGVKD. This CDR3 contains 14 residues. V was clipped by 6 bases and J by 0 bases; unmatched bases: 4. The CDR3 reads CAIRDRSMNTEAFF. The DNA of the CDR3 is TGTGCCATCAGGGACAGGTCCATGAACACTGAAGCTTTCTTT.

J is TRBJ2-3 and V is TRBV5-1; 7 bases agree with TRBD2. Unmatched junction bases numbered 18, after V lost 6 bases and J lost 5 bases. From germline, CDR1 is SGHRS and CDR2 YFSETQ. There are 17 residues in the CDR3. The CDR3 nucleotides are TGCGCCAGCACCCTCATTCCGGCGGGAGATCCTGGAGATACGCAGTATTTT. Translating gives CASTLIPAGDPGDTQYF.